This note documents a single T cell receptor beta chain sequence. The antigen remains unidentified. Germline CDR1 KGHSH, CDR2 LQKENI. There are 15 residues in the CDR3. The V end was cut by 2 bases, the J end by 2 bases, with 10 bases between. This entry comes from a study of cytomegalovirus exposure and HLA in healthy donors. PCR amplification relied on 60 Vbeta primers (plus 13 Jbeta primers). Assay used: immunoSEQ multiplex PCR; TCRdb lists only in-frame clones, some missing. The sample lists 100,000 to 150,000 clones, over 60% occurring once. Study-wide results and caveats: TCR beta chains numbering about 160 were designated cytomegalovirus-associated. CMV serostatus was the sole immune exposure information available. An observed cluster of highly shared sequence variants was recorded as a likely sequencing artifact.

Material for sequencing was PBMCs. The genes are TRBV18 and TRBJ1-5; D remains unclear. This clonotype was sampled from a woman aged 55 to 70 in good health and CMV-seropositive. The CDR3 sequence is CASSPSLRGNQPQHF. The CDR3 nucleotides read TGTGCCAGCTCACCAAGTCTCCGGGGCAATCAGCCCCAGCATTTT.